These 12 T cell receptor beta chains originate from one sample sequenced in a study of CD8+CD57+ T cells in acquired aplastic anemia. CDR3 and TCR beta VDJ profiling relied on genomic DNA as the template. TCRdb independently ran MiXCR on the reads; one entry per CDR3 protein. The table lists around 230,000 distinct CDR3 sequences, 60% to 65% of them singletons. Sequenced: sorted CD4+, CD8+, or CD8+CD57+ T cells (not recorded which) from PBMCs. The receptor source for this set is a human donor in good health.

At least ten counts were recorded for this clonotype. In nucleotides, the CDR3 is TGCGCCAGCAGCTCTCCCGGGACAGGGGACTACGAGCAGTACTTC. Protein product: CASSSPGTGDYEQYF. The chain uses TRBV5-1 and TRBJ2-7; 10 bases agree with TRBD1. This CDR3 spans 15 amino acids. V lost 3 bases, J lost 3 bases, and 6 bases stayed unmatched. CDR1 and CDR2 (germline): SGHRS, YFSETQ.

The sample holds many counts of this clonotype. V gene TRBV7-6 combines with J gene TRBJ2-7; 7 nucleotides line up with TRBD1. CDR3 size: 16 residues. V lost 6 bases to trimming and J lost 0 bases; unmatched junction nucleotides: 11. Germline V gives CDR1 SGHVS, CDR2 FNYEAQ. CDR3 DNA sequence: TGTGCCAGCAGTTCCCTCCGGGACAGTAGCTCCTACGAGCAGTACTTC. Residues: CASSSLRDSSSYEQYF.

This chain joins TRBV7-2 and TRBJ1-1; no definite D call. The V and J ends lost 5 bases and 8 bases respectively, with 18 bases between them. The CDR3 is 14 amino acids. Germline V gene sequence: CDR1 SGHTA, CDR2 FQGNSA. DNA for the CDR3: TGTGCCAGCAGCCCCACTCGGGGTTCGCCCGAAGCTTTCTTT. Protein product: CASSPTRGSPEAFF.

The chain uses TRBV20-1 and TRBJ1-1; no clear D. Germline V lookup: CDR1 DFQATT, CDR2 SNEGSKA (reference sequence). The CDR3 contains 13 residues. V lost 4 bases and J lost 0, with 9 bases in between. CDR3 residues: CSAIDTMNTEAFF. The CDR3 DNA reads as TGCAGTGCTATAGACACGATGAACACTGAAGCTTTCTTT.

DNA of the CDR3: TGCAGTGCCCCTGGGGGGGCAGACACCGGGGAGCTGTTTTTT. This gives the protein CSAPGGADTGELFF. This chain links TRBV20-1 with TRBJ2-2; D possibly corresponds to TRBD2 (7 bases). The germline V gene encodes CDR1 DFQATT and CDR2 SNEGSKA (reference sequence). The CDR3 is 14 amino acids. Trimming removed 6 bases from V and 3 bases from J, with 14 bases in between.

With respect to this clonotype: One end of the junction varies from germline; a read error may be responsible. This chain links TRBV4-1 with TRBJ2-7; tentative D call: TRBD2 (5 bases). Germline lookup yields CDR1 MGHRA and CDR2 YSYEKL. The CDR3 consists of 11 residues. The CDR3 is CASSPPGEQYF. Here the CDR3 DNA reads TGTGCCAGCAGTCCCCCGGGGGAGCAGTACTTC.

The chain has TRBV19 and TRBJ1-2; 8 nucleotides match TRBD1. Germline V gene lookup returns CDR1 LNHDA and CDR2 SQIVND (reference sequence). There are 16 residues in the CDR3. V gave up 9 bases and J gave up 0 bases; unmatched junction bases: 12. The CDR3 DNA is TGTGCCAGCACCGGGACAGGCATGTCAGCTAACTATGGCTACACCTTC. Translating gives CASTGTGMSANYGYTF.

The chain is built from TRBV3-1 and TRBJ1-1; unclear D gene. Between the trimmed V and J ends, which lost 0 bases and 4 bases, there was a span of 9 bases. The CDR3 is made up of 14 amino acids. Germline CDR1 and CDR2: LGHDT and YNNKEL (reference sequence). CDR3 sequence reads: CASSQDPRGTEAFF. The CDR3 nucleotides are TGTGCCAGCAGCCAAGATCCGAGAGGCACTGAAGCTTTCTTT.

This clonotype was seen many times. V gene TRBV24-1 combines with J gene TRBJ2-1, with TRBD2 identical over 7 bases. Germline V gene data show CDR1 as KGHDR and CDR2 as SFDVKD. V dropped 5 bases and J dropped 2; count of bases not matched to a gene: 2. The CDR3 consists of 14 residues. CDR3 nucleotide sequence: TGTGCCACCAGTGGCGGGGGACCCTACAATGAGCAGTTCTTC. This codes for CATSGGGPYNEQFF.

This clonotype was detected ten times or more. J is TRBJ2-1 and V is TRBV2; maybe TRBD2 (6 bases). The germline CDR1 and CDR2 sequences are SNHLY and FYNNEI. The CDR3 loop spans 12 amino acids. V shed 4 bases and J shed 8 bases, with 9 bases lying between them. The CDR3 spells CASSGASDEQFF. CDR3 coding DNA: TGTGCCAGCAGTGGGGCTAGCGATGAGCAGTTCTTC.

J is TRBJ2-3 and V is TRBV27, with D possibly matching TRBD2 (6 bases). The CDR3 is 13 residues long. Deletions cut 5 bases from V and 7 bases from J, with 13 bases between. The germline V gene has CDR1 MNHEY and CDR2 SMNVEV (reference sequence). The CDR3 DNA reads TGTGCCAGCAGTCCGGGAGTTCGGAATACGCAGTATTTT. It is translated as CASSPGVRNTQYF.

The chain links TRBV2 to TRBJ1-2; D is unresolved. CDR3 length: 15 amino acids. V was shortened by 1 base and J by 4 bases, with 13 bases between the two germline ends. CDR1 is SNHLY, CDR2 FYNNEI, per germline. The DNA of the CDR3 is TGTGCCAGCAGTGAAGGGGCGCCCGTCCGCTATGGCTACACCTTC. Residues: CASSEGAPVRYGYTF.